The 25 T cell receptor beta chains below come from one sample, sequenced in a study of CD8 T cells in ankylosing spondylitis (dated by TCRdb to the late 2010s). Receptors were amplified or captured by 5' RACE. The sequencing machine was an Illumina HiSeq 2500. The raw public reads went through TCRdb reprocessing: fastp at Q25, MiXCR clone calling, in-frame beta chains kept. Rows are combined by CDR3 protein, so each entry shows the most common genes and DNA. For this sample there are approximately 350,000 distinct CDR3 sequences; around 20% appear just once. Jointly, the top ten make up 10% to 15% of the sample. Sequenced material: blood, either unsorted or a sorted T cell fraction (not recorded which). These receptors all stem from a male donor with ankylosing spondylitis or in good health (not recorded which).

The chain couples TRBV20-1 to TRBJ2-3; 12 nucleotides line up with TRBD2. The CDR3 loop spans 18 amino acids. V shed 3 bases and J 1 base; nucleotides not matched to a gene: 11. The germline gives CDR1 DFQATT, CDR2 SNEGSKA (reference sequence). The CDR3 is CSASSVLAGGPGTDTQYF. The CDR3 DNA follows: TGCAGTGCTAGTTCGGTTCTAGCGGGGGGGCCTGGCACAGATACGCAGTATTTT.

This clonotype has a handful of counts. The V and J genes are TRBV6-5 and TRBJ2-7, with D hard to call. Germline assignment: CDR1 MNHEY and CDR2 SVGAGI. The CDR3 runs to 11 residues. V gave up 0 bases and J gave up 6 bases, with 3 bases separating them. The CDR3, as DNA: TGTGCCAGCAGTTACTCGGCCGAGCAGTACTTC. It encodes CASSYSAEQYF.

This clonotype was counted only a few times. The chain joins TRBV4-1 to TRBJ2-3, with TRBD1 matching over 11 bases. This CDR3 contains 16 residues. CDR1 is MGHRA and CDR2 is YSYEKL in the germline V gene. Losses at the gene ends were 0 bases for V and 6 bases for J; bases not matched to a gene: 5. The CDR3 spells CASSQDGTGGVDTQYF. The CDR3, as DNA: TGCGCCAGCAGCCAAGATGGGACAGGGGGGGTGGATACGCAGTATTTT.

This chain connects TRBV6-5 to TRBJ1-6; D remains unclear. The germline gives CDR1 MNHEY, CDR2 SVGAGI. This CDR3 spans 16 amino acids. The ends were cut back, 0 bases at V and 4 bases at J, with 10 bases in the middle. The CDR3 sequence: CASSYSIWDYNSPLHF. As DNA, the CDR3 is TGTGCCAGCAGTTACTCGATCTGGGATTATAATTCACCCCTCCACTTT.

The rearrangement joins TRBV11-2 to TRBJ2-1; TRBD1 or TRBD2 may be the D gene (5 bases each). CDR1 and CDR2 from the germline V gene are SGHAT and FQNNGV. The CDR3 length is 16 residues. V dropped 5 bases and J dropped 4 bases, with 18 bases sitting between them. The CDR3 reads CASSPLVGELYNEQFF. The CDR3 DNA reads TGTGCCAGCAGCCCATTGGTAGGGGAGTTATACAATGAGCAGTTCTTC.

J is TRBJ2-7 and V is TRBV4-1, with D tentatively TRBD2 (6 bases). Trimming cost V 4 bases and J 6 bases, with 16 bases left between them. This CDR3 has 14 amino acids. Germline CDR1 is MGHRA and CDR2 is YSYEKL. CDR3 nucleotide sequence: TGCGCCAGCAGCCTAGGGGCGGGGATAAGCGAGCAGTACTTC. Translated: CASSLGAGISEQYF.

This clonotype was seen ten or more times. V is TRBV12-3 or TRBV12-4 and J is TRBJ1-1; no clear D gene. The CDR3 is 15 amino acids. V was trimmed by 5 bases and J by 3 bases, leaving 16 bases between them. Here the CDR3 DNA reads TGTGCCAGCAGTGGACCTTTGGGGAGGGACACTGAAGCTTTCTTT. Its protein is CASSGPLGRDTEAFF.

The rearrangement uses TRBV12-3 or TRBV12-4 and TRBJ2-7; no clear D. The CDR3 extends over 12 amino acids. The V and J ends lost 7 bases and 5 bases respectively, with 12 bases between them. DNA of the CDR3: TGTGCCAGCATCGGAGCTGGAGACGAGCAGTACTTC. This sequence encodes CASIGAGDEQYF.

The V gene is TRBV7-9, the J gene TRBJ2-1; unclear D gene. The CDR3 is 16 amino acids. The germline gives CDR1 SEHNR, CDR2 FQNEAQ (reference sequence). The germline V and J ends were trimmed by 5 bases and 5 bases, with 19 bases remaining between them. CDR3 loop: CASSPERTYWDNEQFF. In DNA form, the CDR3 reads TGTGCCAGCAGCCCAGAAAGGACCTACTGGGACAATGAGCAGTTCTTC.

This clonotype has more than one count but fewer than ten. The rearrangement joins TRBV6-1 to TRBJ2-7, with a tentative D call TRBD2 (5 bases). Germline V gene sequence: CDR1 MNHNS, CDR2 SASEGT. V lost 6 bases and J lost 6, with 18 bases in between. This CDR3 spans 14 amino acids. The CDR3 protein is CASRSGLGLGEQYF. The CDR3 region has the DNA TGTGCCAGCAGGTCGGGGTTAGGGTTAGGCGAGCAGTACTTC.

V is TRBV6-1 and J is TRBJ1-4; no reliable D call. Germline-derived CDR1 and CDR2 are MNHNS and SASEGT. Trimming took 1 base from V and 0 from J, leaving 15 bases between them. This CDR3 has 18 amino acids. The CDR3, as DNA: TGTGCCAGCAGTGAAGAACCGGGCCACTTGGCAACTAATGAAAAACTGTTTTTT. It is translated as CASSEEPGHLATNEKLFF.

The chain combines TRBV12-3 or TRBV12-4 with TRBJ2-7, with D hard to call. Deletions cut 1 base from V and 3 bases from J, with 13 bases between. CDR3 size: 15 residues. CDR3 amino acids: CASSLEGRIFYEQYF. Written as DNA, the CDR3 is TGTGCCAGCAGTTTAGAAGGGCGCATCTTCTACGAGCAGTACTTC.

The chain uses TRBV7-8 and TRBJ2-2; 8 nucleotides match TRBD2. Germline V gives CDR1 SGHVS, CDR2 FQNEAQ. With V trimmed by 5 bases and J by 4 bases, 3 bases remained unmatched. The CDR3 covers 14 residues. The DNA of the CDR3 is TGTGCCAGCAGCAGTAGCGGGATCACCGGGGAGCTGTTTTTT. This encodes CASSSSGITGELFF.

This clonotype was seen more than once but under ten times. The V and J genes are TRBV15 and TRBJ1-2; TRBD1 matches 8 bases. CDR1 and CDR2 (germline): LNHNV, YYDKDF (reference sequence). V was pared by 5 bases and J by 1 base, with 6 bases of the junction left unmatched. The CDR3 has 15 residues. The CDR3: CATSDGTGLNYGYTF. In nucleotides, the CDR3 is TGTGCCACCAGCGACGGGACAGGCCTTAACTATGGCTACACCTTC.

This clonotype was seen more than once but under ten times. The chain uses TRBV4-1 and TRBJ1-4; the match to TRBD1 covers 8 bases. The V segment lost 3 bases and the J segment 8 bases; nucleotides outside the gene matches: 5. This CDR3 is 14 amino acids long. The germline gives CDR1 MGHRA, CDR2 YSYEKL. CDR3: CASSQDRVEEKLFF. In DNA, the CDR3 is TGCGCCAGCAGCCAGGACAGGGTCGAGGAAAAACTGTTTTTT.

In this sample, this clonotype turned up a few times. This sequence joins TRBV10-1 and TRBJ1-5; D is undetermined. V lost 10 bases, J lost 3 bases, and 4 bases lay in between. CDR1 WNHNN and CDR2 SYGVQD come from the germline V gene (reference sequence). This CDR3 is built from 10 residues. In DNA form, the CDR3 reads TGCGCCATCAACAATCAGCCCCAGCATTTT. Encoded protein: CAINNQPQHF.

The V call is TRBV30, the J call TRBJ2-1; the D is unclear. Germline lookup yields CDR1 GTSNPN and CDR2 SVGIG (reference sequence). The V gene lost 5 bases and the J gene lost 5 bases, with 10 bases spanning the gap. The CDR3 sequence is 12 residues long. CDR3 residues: CAWAPANNEQFF. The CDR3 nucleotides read TGTGCCTGGGCCCCCGCGAACAATGAGCAGTTCTTC.

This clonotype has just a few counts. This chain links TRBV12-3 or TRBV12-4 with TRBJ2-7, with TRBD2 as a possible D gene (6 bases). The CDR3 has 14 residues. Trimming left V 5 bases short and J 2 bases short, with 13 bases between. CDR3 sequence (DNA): TGTGCCAGCAGTCCTTGGGACTCCCCCTACGAGCAGTACTTC. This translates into CASSPWDSPYEQYF.

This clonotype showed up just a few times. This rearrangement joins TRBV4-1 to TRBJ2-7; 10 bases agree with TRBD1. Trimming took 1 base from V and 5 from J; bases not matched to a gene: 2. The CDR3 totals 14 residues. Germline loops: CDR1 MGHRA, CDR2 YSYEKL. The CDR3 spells CASSQGGQGNEQYF. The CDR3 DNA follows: TGCGCCAGCAGCCAAGGGGGACAGGGGAACGAGCAGTACTTC.

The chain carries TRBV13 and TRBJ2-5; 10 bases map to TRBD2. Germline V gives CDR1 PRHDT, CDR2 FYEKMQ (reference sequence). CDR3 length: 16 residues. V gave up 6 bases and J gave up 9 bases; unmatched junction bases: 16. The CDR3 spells CASSSPSGGSPQAQYF. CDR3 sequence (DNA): TGTGCCAGCAGTTCACCTAGCGGGGGATCTCCTCAGGCCCAGTACTTC.

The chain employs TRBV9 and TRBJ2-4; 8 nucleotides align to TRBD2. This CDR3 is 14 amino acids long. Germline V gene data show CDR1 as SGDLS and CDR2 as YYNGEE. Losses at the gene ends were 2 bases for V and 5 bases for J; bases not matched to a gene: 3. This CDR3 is CASSVDSGENIQYF. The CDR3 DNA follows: TGTGCCAGCAGCGTGGATAGCGGGGAAAACATTCAGTACTTC.

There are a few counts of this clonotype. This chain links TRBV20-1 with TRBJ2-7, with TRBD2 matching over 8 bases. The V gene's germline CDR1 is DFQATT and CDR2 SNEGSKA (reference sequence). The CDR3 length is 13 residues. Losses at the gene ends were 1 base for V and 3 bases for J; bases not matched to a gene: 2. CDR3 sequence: CSARVRGGYEQYF. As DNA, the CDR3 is TGCAGTGCTAGAGTTCGGGGGGGCTACGAGCAGTACTTC.

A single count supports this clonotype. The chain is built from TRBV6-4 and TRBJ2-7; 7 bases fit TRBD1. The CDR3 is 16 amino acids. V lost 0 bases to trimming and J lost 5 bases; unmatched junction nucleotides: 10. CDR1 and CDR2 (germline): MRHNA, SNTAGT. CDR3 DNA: TGTGCCAGCAGTGACTCGTGGAACAGGGGCCTGGACGAGCAGTACTTC. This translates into CASSDSWNRGLDEQYF.

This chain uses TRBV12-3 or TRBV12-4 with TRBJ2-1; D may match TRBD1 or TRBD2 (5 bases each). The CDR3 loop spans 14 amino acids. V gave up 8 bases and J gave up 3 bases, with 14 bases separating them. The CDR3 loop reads CASSGTGDYNEQFF. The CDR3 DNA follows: TGTGCCAGCTCGGGGACCGGGGACTACAATGAGCAGTTCTTC.

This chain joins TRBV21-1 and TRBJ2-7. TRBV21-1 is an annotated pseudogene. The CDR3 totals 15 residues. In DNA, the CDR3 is TGTGCCAGCAGCCTGCTCCTTTGCCCCTCCTACGAGCAGTACTTC. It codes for CASSLLLCPSYEQYF.